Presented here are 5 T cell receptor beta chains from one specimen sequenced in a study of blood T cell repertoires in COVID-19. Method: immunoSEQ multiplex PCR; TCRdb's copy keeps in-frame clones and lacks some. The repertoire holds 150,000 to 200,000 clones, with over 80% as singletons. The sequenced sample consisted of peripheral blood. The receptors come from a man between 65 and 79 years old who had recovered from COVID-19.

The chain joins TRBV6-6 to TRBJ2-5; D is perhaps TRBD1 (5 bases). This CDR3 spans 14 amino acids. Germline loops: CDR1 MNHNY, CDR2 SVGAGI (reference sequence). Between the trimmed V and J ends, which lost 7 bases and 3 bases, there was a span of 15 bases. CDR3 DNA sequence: TGTGCCAGCATTGAGACAGAGTCGAAAGAGACCCAGTACTTC. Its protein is CASIETESKETQYF.

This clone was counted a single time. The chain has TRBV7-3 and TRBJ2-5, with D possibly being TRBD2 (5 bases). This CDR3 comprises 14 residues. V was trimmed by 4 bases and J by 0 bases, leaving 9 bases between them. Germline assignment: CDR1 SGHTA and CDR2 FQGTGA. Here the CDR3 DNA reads TGTGCCAGCAGCTCCTCGGGAAACCAAGAGACCCAGTACTTC. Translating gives CASSSSGNQETQYF. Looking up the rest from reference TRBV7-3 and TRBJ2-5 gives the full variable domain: GAGVSQTPSNKVTEKGKYVELRCDPISGHTALYWYRQSLGQGPEFLIYFQGTGAADDSGLPNDRFFAVRPEGSVSTLKIQRTERGDSAVYLCASSSSGNQETQYFGPGTRLLVL.

The CDR3 region is CASTPGQGKETQYF. CDR3 in DNA: TGTGCCAGTACTCCGGGACAGGGTAAAGAGACCCAGTACTTC. The chain combines TRBV19 with TRBJ2-5, with 9 nucleotides matching TRBD1. Trimming removed 7 bases from V and 3 bases from J; junction bases left unmatched: 6. Germline loops: CDR1 LNHDA, CDR2 SQIVND (reference sequence). The CDR3 runs 14 residues. Together with reference TRBV19 and TRBJ2-5, the CDR3 gives the full variable domain: DGGITQSPKYLFRKEGQNVTLSCEQNLNHDAMYWYRQDPGQGLRLIYYSQIVNDFQKGDIAEGYSVSREKKESFPLTVTSAQKNPTAFYLCASTPGQGKETQYFGPGTRLLVL.

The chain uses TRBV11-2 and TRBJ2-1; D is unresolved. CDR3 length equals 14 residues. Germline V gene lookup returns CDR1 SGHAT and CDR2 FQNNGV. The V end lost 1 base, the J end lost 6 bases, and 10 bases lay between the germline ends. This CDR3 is CASSLGQAPNEQFF. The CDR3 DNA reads TGTGCCAGCAGCTTAGGACAAGCCCCCAATGAGCAGTTCTTC.

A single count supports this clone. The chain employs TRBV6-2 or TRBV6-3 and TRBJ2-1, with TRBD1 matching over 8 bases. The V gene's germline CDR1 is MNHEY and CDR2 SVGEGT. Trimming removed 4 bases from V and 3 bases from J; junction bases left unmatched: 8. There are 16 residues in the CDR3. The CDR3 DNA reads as TGTGCCAGCAGTTCAATACCGGGACAGGTCTACAATGAGCAGTTCTTC. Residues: CASSSIPGQVYNEQFF.